This T cell receptor beta chain was sequenced during a study of OX40 agonist ivuxolimab in advanced cancers. About the study as a whole: The costimulatory receptor OX40 (CD134) was targeted by ivuxolimab, a fully human IgG2 agonistic monoclonal antibody. Patients were allowed to have had prior anti-PD-1, anti-PD-L1 or anti-CTLA-4 therapy, and approximately 40% of the dose-escalation patients had been treated with checkpoint inhibitors. The paper describes the monotherapy dose-escalation part (N ≈ 52 patients) of the phase I trial of ivuxolimab. Intravenous ivuxolimab was administered to patients every 2 weeks at six dose levels: 0.01, 0.1, 0.3, 1.5, 3 and 10 mg/kg. Partial responses occurred in three dose-escalation patients, of whom one had hepatocellular carcinoma and two had cutaneous melanoma. The purpose of peripheral TCRbeta sequencing was to test whether ivuxolimab changed TCR sequence diversity and led to clonal T-cell expansion. The dose-escalation cohort was around 84% male with a mean age of roughly 60 years, ranging from roughly 20 to 80. Of the approximately 50 patients in dose escalation, about 19 had hepatocellular carcinoma, approximately 15 had melanoma, 9 had renal cell carcinoma and 9 had head and neck cancer.

Via the germline V gene (reference sequence), CDR1 is SEHNR and CDR2 FQNEAQ. The CDR3 covers 14 residues, taking in both the cysteine and the phenylalanine. Only the CDR3 DNA is retained, 42 bases long and in frame from the first base. The V end loses 1 base and the J end loses 1 base, and a stretch of 6 bases separates them. As to this clone: Its antigen is currently not known. The record has no base qualities; no much larger clone is one base away.

Genomic DNA was isolated from the sorted cells so that the TCRbeta CDR3 region could be sequenced. The immunoSEQ Assay was used to sequence the TCRbeta CDR3 regions. TCRdb obtained this table from immuneACCESS and retained in-frame rearrangements with V and J assigned. These tables miss some clones; where compared with another copy, unresolved V genes account for less than half of the shortfall, and the remainder is unexplained. For this sample the table gives about 120,000 clones, of which 80% to 90% were detected only once. The top ten clonotypes cover approximately 0.51% of the sample. Patients with a history of autoimmune disease or receiving systemic immunosuppression were excluded from the trial. Peripheral blood for TCR sequencing was drawn from every dose cohort at baseline, at cycle 4 day 1 and at cycle 7 day 1. The samples were drawn from a first-in-human, open-label, multicenter phase I dose-escalation trial of ivuxolimab. Adults with locally advanced or metastatic melanoma, renal cell carcinoma, hepatocellular carcinoma or head and neck squamous cell carcinoma were enrolled in the trial. Before TCR sequencing, CD4+ T cells and CD8+ T cells from peripheral blood were sorted into separate populations.

The paper's findings and limits, for the study overall: At doses from 0.1 to 3.0 mg/kg, clonal expansion was seen in both CD4+ and CD8+ blood T cells between baseline and week 6. After ivuxolimab, expanded clones were on average more numerous among CD8+ T cells than among CD4+ T cells. The antigen specificity of the clonally expanded peripheral T cells was not determined. In the 0.1-3.0 mg/kg groups, partial responders had among the lowest normalized peripheral clonal expansion, particularly in CD8+ T cells. Low levels of normalized T-cell clonal expansion were also seen in some nonresponding patients.

This clonotype was sampled from an adult with an advanced solid tumor such as melanoma, head and neck, liver or kidney cancer. The chain joins TRBV7-9 to TRBJ2-3; the D gene is possibly TRBD2, with 5 bases matching. The specimen was CD4+ or CD8+ T cells sorted from blood, collected in a trial of the OX40 agonist ivuxolimab. The bases are TGTGCCAGCAGCTTAGTCGGGGGCACAGATACGCAGTATTTT. Its translation reads: CASSLVGGTDTQYF.